The 11 T cell receptor beta chains below all came from one sample that was sequenced in a study of blood T cell repertoires in COVID-19. TCRdb's copy holds only in-frame clones and misses some; the assay was immunoSEQ multiplex PCR. The table shows tens of thousands of clones, with about 81% occurring only once. Sample: peripheral blood. The receptor source for this set is a woman aged 55-69 years with acute or convalescent COVID-19.

The chain couples TRBV13 to TRBJ2-1; TRBD1 matches at 9 bases. The CDR3 length is 15 residues. After removal of 3 bases from V and 2 bases from J, the junction contained 2 bases not matched to a gene. CDR1 and CDR2 from the germline V gene are PRHDT and FYEKMQ (reference sequence). CDR3 sequence: CASSFGDRAYNEQFF. CDR3 bases: TGTGCCAGCAGCTTTGGGGACAGGGCCTACAATGAGCAGTTCTTC.

The chain employs TRBV29-1 and TRBJ1-1, with D perhaps matching TRBD1 (5 bases). Trimming took 0 bases from V and 10 from J, leaving 12 bases between them. Looked up from germline, CDR1 is SQVTM and CDR2 is ANQGSEA. The CDR3 is 12 residues long. CDR3 sequence: CSVEEGGGGAFF. CDR3 in DNA: TGCAGCGTTGAAGAGGGGGGTGGCGGAGCTTTCTTT.

The chain has TRBV9 and TRBJ1-1, with 7 bases fitting TRBD1. J lost 0 bases, V lost 5 bases, and 4 bases had no gene match. CDR3 length equals 14 residues. CDR1 is SGDLS and CDR2 is YYNGEE in the germline V gene. The CDR3, as DNA: TGTGCCAGCAGTCCGGGACAGATGAACACTGAAGCTTTCTTT. It specifies CASSPGQMNTEAFF.

The rearrangement uses TRBV5-4 and TRBJ1-6; 8 nucleotides match TRBD1. CDR3 length equals 15 residues. Germline trimming cut 3 bases from V and 10 bases from J; bases unmatched to any gene: 9. Looked up from germline, CDR1 is SGHNT and CDR2 is YYREEE (reference sequence). CDR3 residues: CASSSQGTGESPLHF. The CDR3 nucleotides read TGTGCCAGCAGCTCCCAAGGGACAGGAGAATCACCCCTCCACTTT.

The V gene is TRBV27, the J gene TRBJ1-2; TRBD1 agrees at 9 bases. Trimming at V came to 5 bases and at J to 1 base, leaving 5 bases not matched to a gene. The germline V gene encodes CDR1 MNHEY and CDR2 SMNVEV (reference sequence). This CDR3 is built from 15 residues. The CDR3 region has the DNA TGTGCCAGCAGTCCGGGGACAGGGCATAACTATGGCTACACCTTC. Amino acids: CASSPGTGHNYGYTF.

For the CDR3, the DNA is TGTGCCAGCACCTTTCGGGACAGGGTTTTCGGTGAGCAGTTCTTC. Its translation is CASTFRDRVFGEQFF. The chain links TRBV11-2 to TRBJ2-1; 9 bases map to TRBD1. There are 15 residues in the CDR3. V gave up 7 bases and J gave up 9 bases; unmatched junction bases: 13. The germline V gene encodes CDR1 SGHAT and CDR2 FQNNGV.

V and J are TRBV24-1 and TRBJ2-5; TRBD2 agrees at 7 bases. Looked up from germline, CDR1 is KGHDR and CDR2 is SFDVKD. Trimming took 3 bases from V and 3 from J; bases not matched to a gene: 6. The length of the CDR3 is 15 residues. DNA of the CDR3: TGTGCCACCAGTGATGGCCGGGGGGAGGAAGAGACCCAGTACTTC. It yields the protein CATSDGRGEEETQYF.

The CDR3 region has the DNA TGTGCCAGCAGCCCAACAGCGGGACAGGGAATCTATGGCTACACCTTC. Translated: CASSPTAGQGIYGYTF. The V and J genes are TRBV4-2 and TRBJ1-2; the match to TRBD1 covers 9 bases. CDR1 is LGHNA and CDR2 is YNFKEQ in the germline V gene. Unmatched junction bases numbered 10, after V lost 4 bases and J lost 4 bases. The CDR3 runs 16 residues.

J is TRBJ2-5 and V is TRBV6-2 or TRBV6-3; a weak D match, TRBD2 (6 bases). CDR1 and CDR2 from the germline V gene are MNHEY and SVGEGT. This CDR3 has 16 amino acids. V dropped 5 bases and J dropped 1 base, with 17 bases sitting between them. The CDR3 sequence: CASSRRRGGVQETQYF. CDR3 nucleotides: TGTGCCAGCAGTCGCCGGCGGGGCGGTGTCCAAGAGACCCAGTACTTC.

This chain connects TRBV7-9 to TRBJ1-1; no firm D call. Germline V lookup: CDR1 SEHNR, CDR2 FQNEAQ (reference sequence). The CDR3 has 12 residues. V was cut by 0 bases and J by 8 bases, with 7 bases left in between. The CDR3 loop is CASSLADLEAFF. CDR3 nucleotide sequence: TGTGCCAGCAGCTTAGCCGACTTAGAAGCTTTCTTT. The variable domain in full, completed from reference TRBV7-9 and TRBJ1-1, reads DTGVSQNPRHKITKRGQNVTFRCDPISEHNRLYWYRQTLGQGPEFLTYFQNEAQLEKSRLLSDRFSAERPKGSFSTLEIQRTEQGDSAMYLCASSLADLEAFFGQGTRLTVV.

This rearrangement joins TRBV2 to TRBJ2-7; D unclear. Germline assignment: CDR1 SNHLY and CDR2 FYNNEI. CDR3 length equals 12 residues. The V gene lost 8 bases and the J gene lost 3 bases, with 11 bases spanning the gap. The chain's CDR3 is CASSAVNYEQYF. The CDR3 DNA is TGTGCCAGCTCGGCGGTCAACTACGAGCAGTACTTC.